Each of the 21 T cell receptor beta chains below was sequenced from the same sample in a study of blood T cell repertoires in COVID-19. Repertoires were generated with immunoSEQ multiplex PCR, while TCRdb's copy carries only in-frame clones and drops some. In the table there are 70,000 or so clones, roughly 80% of which are singletons. The sample comprised peripheral blood. The receptor set was obtained from a woman older than 75 with acute or convalescent COVID-19.

The rearrangement uses TRBV21-1 and TRBJ2-7; TRBD2 is the table's D call, not checked against the DNA. TRBV21-1 constitutes a pseudogene. The CDR3 consists of 17 residues. The CDR3, as DNA: TGTGCCAGCAGACTGAAGCCGGGACTAGCGGTCTCCTACGAGCAGTACTTC. The encoded protein is CASRLKPGLAVSYEQYF.

The CDR3 DNA follows: TGTGCCTGGGGACAGGGGGGCGGTGAAGCTTTCTTT. Residues: CAWGQGGGEAFF. The chain uses TRBV30 and TRBJ1-1; TRBD1 agrees at 10 bases. CDR1 and CDR2 (germline): GTSNPN, SVGIG (reference sequence). With V trimmed by 5 bases and J by 7 bases, 4 bases remained unmatched. The CDR3 covers 12 residues.

The chain uses TRBV5-1 and TRBJ1-1; 9 nucleotides line up with TRBD1. The trim removed 0 bases at V and 7 bases at J, leaving 4 bases unmatched. CDR1 is SGHRS, CDR2 YFSETQ, per germline. This CDR3 comprises 14 residues. CDR3: CASSLGTGALEAFF. As DNA, the CDR3 is TGCGCCAGCAGCTTGGGGACAGGGGCCCTTGAAGCTTTCTTT. Based on the CDR3 plus reference TRBV5-1 and TRBJ1-1, the full variable domain is KAGVTQTPRYLIKTRGQQVTLSCSPISGHRSVSWYQQTPGQGLQFLFEYFSETQRNKGNFPGRFSGRQFSNSRSEMNVSTLELGDSALYLCASSLGTGALEAFFGQGTRLTVV.

The chain recombines TRBV12-3 or TRBV12-4 with TRBJ2-2, with 7 bases fitting TRBD1. J lost 7 bases, V lost 5 bases, and 4 bases had no gene match. This CDR3 is built from 13 residues. The CDR3 region has the DNA TGTGCCAGCAGTACGACAGGGTTCGGGGAGCTGTTTTTT. As protein: CASSTTGFGELFF.

This rearrangement joins TRBV18 to TRBJ2-7; 11 bases match TRBD1. The length of the CDR3 is 15 residues. In germline, CDR1 is KGHSH, CDR2 LQKENI. The trim removed 6 bases at V and 1 base at J, leaving 5 bases unmatched. CDR3 bases: TGTGCCAGCTCCCCTGGGACAGGGGGATCCTACGAGCAGTACTTC. Translating it yields CASSPGTGGSYEQYF.

The chain couples TRBV15 to TRBJ1-5; D gene uncertain. Germline V gene data show CDR1 as LNHNV and CDR2 as YYDKDF (reference sequence). V was trimmed by 0 bases and J by 5 bases, leaving 8 bases between them. The CDR3 has 14 residues. CDR3: CATSRDRRDQPQHF. CDR3 nucleotides: TGTGCCACCAGCAGAGATCGGCGGGATCAGCCCCAGCATTTT.

Points on this clone: Additional DNA sequences in this sample encode the identical CDR3. The chain has TRBV9 and TRBJ1-1, with D perhaps TRBD1 (6 bases). This CDR3 comprises 13 residues. Trimming took off 0 bases at V and 3 bases at J, with 6 bases between the two ends. Germline V gene sequence: CDR1 SGDLS, CDR2 YYNGEE. The chain's CDR3 is CASSVAGDTEAFF. The DNA for the CDR3 is TGTGCCAGCAGCGTAGCAGGGGACACTGAAGCTTTCTTT.

The chain is built from TRBV19 and TRBJ2-3; 9 nucleotides match TRBD1. The CDR3 sequence is 16 residues long. Germline V gene lookup returns CDR1 LNHDA and CDR2 SQIVND (reference sequence). V dropped 6 bases and J dropped 4; count of bases not matched to a gene: 11. Here the CDR3 DNA reads TGTGCCAGTAGGTCACCGGGACAGGGAAGGGCAGATACGCAGTATTTT. Protein: CASRSPGQGRADTQYF. Full variable domain (outside the CDR3, taken from reference TRBV19 and TRBJ2-3): DGGITQSPKYLFRKEGQNVTLSCEQNLNHDAMYWYRQDPGQGLRLIYYSQIVNDFQKGDIAEGYSVSREKKESFPLTVTSAQKNPTAFYLCASRSPGQGRADTQYFGPGTRLTVL.

The chain couples TRBV7-9 to TRBJ2-5; no definite D call. Trimming removed 3 bases at V and 10 bases at J, with 12 bases between. This CDR3 is 12 amino acids long. Germline-derived CDR1 and CDR2 are SEHNR and FQNEAQ (reference sequence). The CDR3 here is CASSFNSLDQYF. DNA of the CDR3: TGTGCCAGCAGCTTCAACAGTTTGGACCAGTACTTC.

The chain carries TRBV27 and TRBJ2-7; TRBD1 aligns across 11 bases. This CDR3 region has 17 residues. With V trimmed by 2 bases and J by 2 bases, 8 bases remained unmatched. The V gene's germline CDR1 is MNHEY and CDR2 SMNVEV (reference sequence). The CDR3 region has the DNA TGTGCCAGCAGTTTACGCGCCTCGGGACAGGGGGCCTACGAGCAGTACTTC. Protein: CASSLRASGQGAYEQYF.

This rearrangement joins TRBV7-9 to TRBJ1-4, with D maybe TRBD1 (6 bases). The length of the CDR3 is 14 residues. Deletions cut 5 bases from V and 8 bases from J, with 15 bases between. Germline values: CDR1 SEHNR, CDR2 FQNEAQ (reference sequence). CDR3 sequence reads: CASSVQGVGEKLFF. CDR3 in DNA: TGTGCCAGCAGCGTACAGGGAGTGGGCGAAAAACTGTTTTTT.

The chain carries TRBV19 and TRBJ1-2, with 7 bases aligning to TRBD1. Trimming took 3 bases from V and 8 from J; bases not matched to a gene: 12. CDR1 and CDR2 from the germline V gene are LNHDA and SQIVND (reference sequence). The CDR3 has 15 residues. The CDR3 sequence: CASSIETGRPRGYTF. The DNA of the CDR3 is TGTGCCAGTAGTATTGAGACAGGGCGCCCTCGGGGCTACACCTTC.

This clone is classed as medium-sized. The V gene is TRBV10-1, the J gene TRBJ1-4, with TRBD1 matching over 7 bases. The CDR3 runs 14 residues. The junction had 6 bases not matched to a gene; V was cut back by 3 bases and J by 8 bases. From germline, CDR1 is WNHNN and CDR2 SYGVQD (reference sequence). The CDR3 DNA reads TGCGCCAGCAGTGAAGGGGGCGCTCGGGAAAAACTGTTTTTT. Encoded protein: CASSEGGAREKLFF.

The gene calls are TRBV11-2 and TRBJ1-2, with 10 positions matching TRBD1. In germline, CDR1 is SGHAT, CDR2 FQNNGV. Trimming removed 4 bases from V and 6 bases from J; junction bases left unmatched: 8. The CDR3 runs 15 residues. The CDR3 protein is CASSSDRGPQNGYTF. In DNA form, the CDR3 reads TGTGCCAGCAGCTCCGACAGGGGGCCTCAAAATGGCTACACCTTC.

The chain employs TRBV7-9 and TRBJ1-3; D perhaps matches TRBD1 (5 bases). V lost 0 bases to trimming and J lost 2 bases, with 11 bases between them. Germline lookup yields CDR1 SEHNR and CDR2 FQNEAQ (reference sequence). The CDR3 has 16 residues. The CDR3 nucleotides are TGTGCCAGCAGCTTAGCTGGTGGGGGGACTGGAAACACCATATATTTT. Protein: CASSLAGGGTGNTIYF.

The V call is TRBV5-8, the J call TRBJ1-1; D unclear. CDR1 is SGHTS and CDR2 is YDEGEE in the germline V gene. This CDR3 is 15 amino acids long. The V end lost 1 base, the J end lost 5 bases, and 15 bases lay between the germline ends. For the CDR3, the DNA is TGTGCCAGCAGCTTGATCGCGGGGATACCAACTGAAGCTTTCTTT. The encoded protein is CASSLIAGIPTEAFF.

This clone appeared once. The gene calls are TRBV9 and TRBJ1-3; D unresolved. The CDR3 length is 14 residues. CDR1 and CDR2 (germline): SGDLS, YYNGEE. V was cut by 0 bases and J by 1 base, with 5 bases left in between. The CDR3 coding sequence is TGTGCCAGCAGCGTAGCCCCATCTGGAAACACCATATATTTT. Its protein is CASSVAPSGNTIYF.

This chain connects TRBV2 to TRBJ2-1, with D possibly TRBD1 on 6 matching bases. The CDR3 has 11 amino acids. The germline CDR1 and CDR2 sequences are SNHLY and FYNNEI. V lost 3 bases and J 15 bases, leaving 12 bases between the germline ends. This CDR3 is CASSDDRLRFF. The CDR3 region has the DNA TGTGCCAGCAGTGATGACAGGCTGAGGTTCTTC.

The rearrangement links TRBV7-9 to TRBJ1-1, with 10 bases lining up with TRBD1. Germline CDR1 reads SEHNR; CDR2 reads FQNEAQ (reference sequence). This CDR3 region has 15 residues. Unmatched junction bases numbered 1, after V lost 0 bases and J lost 3 bases. The CDR3 loop is CASSLAGTGDTEAFF. The CDR3 DNA reads TGTGCCAGCAGCTTAGCCGGGACAGGGGACACTGAAGCTTTCTTT.

This clone was detected a few times. The rearrangement uses TRBV28 and TRBJ1-2; perhaps TRBD1 as D (6 bases). There are 15 residues in the CDR3. Germline assignment: CDR1 MDHEN and CDR2 SYDVKM. Trimming cost V 11 bases and J 1 base, with 20 bases left between them. The chain's CDR3 is CAVQERGRGNYGYTF. As DNA, the CDR3 is TGTGCCGTCCAGGAAAGGGGCAGGGGTAACTATGGCTACACCTTC.

The chain uses TRBV7-9 and TRBJ1-1; D is ambiguous. CDR3 length: 14 amino acids. Germline CDR1 SEHNR, CDR2 FQNEAQ (reference sequence). Trimming stripped 1 base from V and 0 bases from J, with 6 bases between. CDR3 in DNA: TGTGCCAGCAGCTTAGTGAGCGTGAACACTGAAGCTTTCTTT. It yields the protein CASSLVSVNTEAFF.